A single sample gave rise to the 30 T cell receptor beta chains below, sequenced in a study of low-dose radiotherapy and immunotherapy resistance in tumors. TRAV- and TRBV-specific primers primed first-strand cDNA, covering alpha and beta chains. With a constant-region primer and a V-primer adapter, TCRs were subjected to approximately 21 PCR cycles of amplification. MiXCR, applied by TCRdb to the reads, yields one record per CDR3 protein. The table has some 60,000 distinct CDR3 sequences, about a quarter seen once. Time point of the sample: before trial treatment. Source: PBMCs, taken before treatment. These receptors were collected from a male donor with rectosigmoid adenocarcinoma.

This clonotype was picked up many times. This chain links TRBV7-8 with TRBJ1-3, with TRBD1 matching over 8 bases. J gave up 2 bases and V 4 bases, and 4 bases lay outside the gene matches. The germline gives CDR1 SGHVS, CDR2 FQNEAQ. The CDR3 runs to 15 residues. Here the CDR3 reads CASSWRQGPGNTIYF. The DNA of the CDR3 is TGTGCCAGCAGCTGGAGACAGGGGCCTGGAAACACCATATATTTT. The variable domain in full, completed from reference TRBV7-8 and TRBJ1-3, reads GAGVSQSPRYKVAKRGQDVALRCDPISGHVSLFWYQQALGQGPEFLTYFQNEAQLDKSGLPSDRFFAERPEGSVSTLKIQRTQQEDSAVYLCASSWRQGPGNTIYFGEGSWLTVV.

Comment on this clonotype: A far larger clone lies a single base away; this is likely a read error. This rearrangement joins TRBV28 to TRBJ2-3, with no clear D. The CDR3 consists of 13 residues. CDR1 and CDR2 (germline): MDHEN, SYDVKM. Trimming took 10 bases from V and 2 from J, leaving 13 bases between them. The CDR3 sequence: CATPSGHTDTQYF. CDR3 bases: TGTGCCACCCCAAGTGGCCACACAGATACGCAGTATTTT.

In its sample, this clonotype was seen many times. The V and J genes are TRBV28 and TRBJ1-6; no clear D. Germline CDR1 reads MDHEN; CDR2 reads SYDVKM. The CDR3 has 13 amino acids. Trimming shortened V by 3 bases and J by 9 bases, and 9 bases separated the two germline ends. The CDR3 nucleotides read TGTGCCAGCAGTTTCCCCTTTACTTCACCCCTCCACTTT. Encoded protein: CASSFPFTSPLHF.

This clonotype appeared many times. The V call is TRBV30, the J call TRBJ1-4; D gene unclear. CDR1 is GTSNPN, CDR2 SVGIG, per germline (reference sequence). The length of the CDR3 is 15 residues. Trimming pared 4 bases from V and 4 bases from J, leaving 16 bases between. The DNA of the CDR3 is TGTGCCTGGAAAGGGCGATGGGATTTTAATGAAAAACTGTTTTTT. Amino acid sequence: CAWKGRWDFNEKLFF.

At least ten counts were recorded for this clonotype. This chain joins TRBV29-1 and TRBJ2-1; D might be TRBD2 (5 bases). The CDR3 is 11 residues long. The germline V gene encodes CDR1 SQVTM and CDR2 ANQGSEA. V shed 7 bases and J shed 9 bases, with 13 bases lying between them. This chain's CDR3 is CSGASRGEQFF. CDR3 DNA sequence: TGCAGCGGGGCTTCTCGGGGTGAGCAGTTCTTC.

This clonotype has a handful of counts. This chain joins TRBV5-1 and TRBJ1-1; a weak D match, TRBD1 (6 bases). The CDR3 is made up of 16 amino acids. Germline lookup yields CDR1 SGHRS and CDR2 YFSETQ. Trimming removed 0 bases at V and 0 bases at J, with 12 bases between. The DNA of the CDR3 is TGCGCCAGCAGCTTGGGCACTAGGGGGGTGAACACTGAAGCTTTCTTT. Residues: CASSLGTRGVNTEAFF.

This clonotype was detected many times. The genes are TRBV7-9 and TRBJ1-1; D gene unclear. CDR1 is SEHNR and CDR2 is FQNEAQ in the germline V gene (reference sequence). The CDR3 contains 13 residues. Trimming shortened V by 5 bases and J by 7 bases, and 14 bases separated the two germline ends. CDR3 nucleotides: TGTGCCAGCAGCGCGCGGTCGGGAGATGAAGCTTTCTTT. This translates into CASSARSGDEAFF.

V and J are TRBV7-8 and TRBJ2-3; D is undetermined. The germline V gene has CDR1 SGHVS and CDR2 FQNEAQ. The CDR3 spans 14 residues. V was cut by 0 bases and J by 0 bases, with 4 bases left in between. The CDR3 loop reads CASSLATSTDTQYF. CDR3 DNA: TGTGCCAGCAGCTTAGCGACTAGCACAGATACGCAGTATTTT.

In its sample, this clonotype was seen once. V and J are TRBV5-4 and TRBJ2-5; 12 bases are shared with TRBD2. J lost 3 bases, V lost 2 bases, and 2 bases had no gene match. Germline values: CDR1 SGHNT, CDR2 YYREEE (reference sequence). The CDR3 is 15 amino acids. The CDR3 spells CASSLLAGGKETQYF. In DNA, the CDR3 is TGTGCCAGCAGCTTACTAGCGGGAGGAAAAGAGACCCAGTACTTC. Based on the CDR3 plus reference TRBV5-4 and TRBJ2-5, the full variable domain is ETGVTQSPTHLIKTRGQQVTLRCSSQSGHNTVSWYQQALGQGPQFIFQYYREEENGRGNFPPRFSGLQFPNYSSELNVNALELDDSALYLCASSLLAGGKETQYFGPGTRLLVL.

This clonotype was observed at least ten times. The CDR3 reads CASSQEGGRKEAFF. Written as DNA, the CDR3 is TGTGCCAGCAGCCAAGAGGGGGGGCGGAAGGAAGCTTTCTTT. V usage is TRBV14 and J usage is TRBJ1-1, with D possibly matching TRBD1 (6 bases). The CDR3 extends over 14 amino acids. From germline, CDR1 is SGHDN and CDR2 FVKESK. V shed 0 bases and J shed 8 bases, with 13 bases lying between them.

The chain is built from TRBV3-1 and TRBJ2-1; D may be TRBD2 (6 bases). V lost 4 bases to trimming and J lost 5 bases, with 15 bases between them. Germline V lookup: CDR1 LGHDT, CDR2 YNNKEL (reference sequence). CDR3 length equals 15 residues. CDR3 sequence reads: CASSLLPGENNEQFF. CDR3 in DNA: TGTGCCAGCAGCCTCCTTCCGGGGGAGAACAATGAGCAGTTCTTC.

This chain links TRBV28 with TRBJ1-1; unclear D gene. The V gene lost 7 bases and the J gene lost 2 bases, with 14 bases spanning the gap. Germline lookup yields CDR1 MDHEN and CDR2 SYDVKM. The CDR3 totals 14 residues. CDR3 DNA: TGTGCCAGCATCATCACCCAGGACAACACTGAAGCTTTCTTT. The encoded protein is CASIITQDNTEAFF.

This clonotype was seen at least ten times. The chain uses TRBV29-1 and TRBJ2-2; possibly TRBD1 for D (6 bases). V dropped 7 bases and J dropped 5 bases, with 17 bases sitting between them. This CDR3 is built from 14 residues. Germline values: CDR1 SQVTM, CDR2 ANQGSEA. In nucleotides, the CDR3 is TGCAGCGCCCGTCGGCAGGGGAAGACCGGGGAGCTGTTTTTT. Translation gives CSARRQGKTGELFF.

The chain is built from TRBV19 and TRBJ2-2; 7 positions match TRBD1. Per the germline V gene, CDR1 is LNHDA and CDR2 is SQIVND (reference sequence). The CDR3 runs to 16 residues. V lost 3 bases to trimming and J lost 4 bases; unmatched junction nucleotides: 8. As DNA, the CDR3 is TGTGCCAGTAGTATGAATTGGGACAGCCGCACCGGGGAGCTGTTTTTT. Encoded protein: CASSMNWDSRTGELFF.

Of note for this clonotype: This may be a read error, as it is one base from a much larger clone. The chain couples TRBV7-2 to TRBJ2-1, with TRBD2 matching over 16 bases. The CDR3 totals 17 residues. With V trimmed by 3 bases and J by 9 bases, 8 bases remained unmatched. Germline CDR1 and CDR2: SGHTA and FQGNSA. For the CDR3, the DNA is TGTGCCAGCAGCTTCTCCGGGACTAGCGGGAGGGCCGTTGAGCAGTTCTTC. Translating it yields CASSFSGTSGRAVEQFF.

About this clonotype itself: A far larger clone is one nucleotide away, so this likely arose from a read error. The chain couples TRBV28 to TRBJ2-7; D unclear. The germline V and J ends were trimmed by 5 bases and 2 bases, with 13 bases remaining between them. From germline, CDR1 is MDHEN and CDR2 SYDVKM. The CDR3 contains 14 residues. CDR3 coding DNA: TGTGCCAGCAGTGCCCACGAAAATCCCTACGAGCAGTACTTC. It encodes CASSAHENPYEQYF. The full variable domain, completed using reference TRBV28 and TRBJ2-7, is DVKVTQSSRYLVKRTGEKVFLECVQDMDHENMFWYRQDPGLGLRLIYFSYDVKMKEKGDIPEGYSVSREKKERFSLILESASTNQTSMYLCASSAHENPYEQYFGPGTRLTVT.

The chain carries TRBV29-1 and TRBJ1-5, with 8 bases matching TRBD1. The V and J ends lost 4 bases and 1 base, in that order; junction bases with no gene match: 3. Germline V CDR1 and CDR2: SQVTM, ANQGSEA. The CDR3 runs to 14 residues. The CDR3 coding sequence is TGCAGCGTTGGGACAGGGAAAAGCAATCAGCCCCAGCATTTT. Protein: CSVGTGKSNQPQHF.

This clonotype has ten or more counts. The rearrangement links TRBV18 to TRBJ2-7, with D possibly matching TRBD1 (6 bases). Trimming left V 3 bases short and J 2 bases short, with 14 bases between. CDR3 size: 15 residues. In germline, CDR1 is KGHSH, CDR2 LQKENI. Here the CDR3 DNA reads TGTGCCAGCTCACCCGCTCCAGGGGTTGCCTACGAGCAGTACTTC. Translation gives CASSPAPGVAYEQYF.

Of note for this clonotype: Only one base separates this from a far larger clonotype, so it likely reflects a read error. The chain is built from TRBV6-2 or TRBV6-3 and TRBJ2-1; 10 bases agree with TRBD2. V was clipped by 6 bases and J by 0 bases; unmatched bases: 14. CDR1 MNHEY and CDR2 SVGEGT come from the germline V gene. This CDR3 has 19 residues. This CDR3 reads CASSGRILAGTNSYNEQFF. DNA for the CDR3: TGTGCCAGCAGCGGACGTATACTAGCGGGGACCAACTCCTACAATGAGCAGTTCTTC.

At least ten counts were recorded for this clonotype. The rearrangement uses TRBV28 and TRBJ2-3, with D hard to call. This CDR3 is 12 amino acids long. With 4 bases removed from V and 3 bases from J, the gap between germline ends came to 5 bases. Germline CDR1 MDHEN, CDR2 SYDVKM. CDR3 sequence: CASSSITDTQYF. CDR3 in DNA: TGTGCCAGCAGTTCTATTACAGATACGCAGTATTTT. Full variable domain (missing parts from reference TRBV28 and TRBJ2-3): DVKVTQSSRYLVKRTGEKVFLECVQDMDHENMFWYRQDPGLGLRLIYFSYDVKMKEKGDIPEGYSVSREKKERFSLILESASTNQTSMYLCASSSITDTQYFGPGTRLTVL.

This clonotype was recorded many times. J is TRBJ2-2 and V is TRBV7-2, with TRBD2 matching over 16 bases. The length of the CDR3 is 18 residues. V was pared by 5 bases and J by 4 bases, with 7 bases of the junction left unmatched. Germline loops: CDR1 SGHTA, CDR2 FQGNSA. The CDR3 region has the DNA TGTGCCAGCAGCGGATCGGGACTAGCGGGGGGGCGCACCGGGGAGCTGTTTTTT. As protein: CASSGSGLAGGRTGELFF. Full variable domain (remainder filled in from reference TRBV7-2 and TRBJ2-2): GAGVSQSPSNKVTEKGKDVELRCDPISGHTALYWYRQSLGQGLEFLIYFQGNSAPDKSGLPSDRFSAERTGGSVSTLTIQRTQQEDSAVYLCASSGSGLAGGRTGELFFGEGSRLTVL.

This clonotype was detected many times. The chain joins TRBV29-1 to TRBJ2-3; 7 bases line up with TRBD1. CDR3 length equals 13 residues. Per germline, CDR1 SQVTM and CDR2 ANQGSEA. This chain's CDR3 is CRATGAGTDTQYF. CDR3 nucleotides: TGCAGGGCTACAGGGGCTGGCACAGATACGCAGTATTTT.

In its sample, this clonotype was seen many times. One end of the junction varies from germline; a read error may be responsible. The V and J genes are TRBV5-1 and TRBJ1-1; D gene unclear. The CDR3 covers 14 residues. Germline V CDR1 and CDR2: SGHRS, YFSETQ. CDR3: CASSLKFDYTEAFF. Written as DNA, the CDR3 is TGTGCCAGCAGCTTGAAGTTTGACTACACTGAAGCTTTCTTT.

This clonotype has a count of ten or more. The gene calls are TRBV28 and TRBJ1-6; a possible D gene is TRBD1 (5 bases). CDR1 and CDR2 (germline): MDHEN, SYDVKM. V lost 6 bases and J 6 bases, leaving 21 bases between the germline ends. The CDR3 is 17 residues long. CDR3 region: CASSETGAWRFNSPLHF. CDR3 DNA sequence: TGTGCCAGCAGCGAGACTGGGGCTTGGAGGTTTAATTCACCCCTCCACTTT.

This clonotype was recorded at least ten times. The chain is built from TRBV7-2 and TRBJ2-7; possibly TRBD2 for D (5 bases). CDR1 and CDR2 (germline): SGHTA, FQGNSA. The V and J ends lost 1 base and 5 bases respectively, with 18 bases between them. The CDR3 has 16 residues. CDR3 protein: CASSLESTRAWDEQYF. CDR3 nucleotide sequence: TGTGCCAGCAGCTTAGAGTCAACTAGAGCGTGGGACGAGCAGTACTTC.

CDR3 residues: CSVDLQGTYEQYF. In DNA, the CDR3 is TGCAGCGTTGACCTACAGGGCACCTACGAGCAGTACTTC. The gene calls are TRBV29-1 and TRBJ2-7, with a possible D match to TRBD1 (6 bases). CDR1 SQVTM and CDR2 ANQGSEA come from the germline V gene. CDR3 size: 13 residues. Trimming removed 3 bases from V and 2 bases from J, with 11 bases in between.

This clonotype came up many times. The chain uses TRBV12-3 or TRBV12-4 and TRBJ1-3, with 7 bases lining up with TRBD1. The CDR3 spans 14 residues. V lost 6 bases and J lost 4; bases outside the gene matches: 6. CDR3 sequence: CASSKQGSGNTIYF. CDR3 coding DNA: TGTGCCAGCAGCAAACAGGGGTCCGGAAACACCATATATTTT.

The table lists this clonotype with many counts. The V gene is TRBV20-1, the J gene TRBJ2-2, with 13 bases matching TRBD2. V was pared by 0 bases and J by 6 bases, with 1 base of the junction left unmatched. The CDR3 has 15 residues. Germline-derived CDR1 and CDR2 are DFQATT and SNEGSKA (reference sequence). This chain's CDR3 is CSARDTSGRAGELFF. The CDR3 nucleotides are TGCAGTGCTAGAGATACTAGCGGGAGGGCCGGGGAGCTGTTTTTT.

This clonotype was seen repeatedly, ten times or more. The rearrangement joins TRBV5-1 to TRBJ1-2; D is unclear. V was trimmed by 4 bases and J by 8 bases, leaving 21 bases between them. Germline CDR1 is SGHRS and CDR2 is YFSETQ. CDR3 length: 15 residues. The CDR3 sequence is CASSARSTALWGYTF. The CDR3 region has the DNA TGCGCCAGCAGCGCCAGATCGACCGCTCTATGGGGCTACACCTTC.

This clonotype was seen a handful of times. This chain uses TRBV7-2 with TRBJ2-7, with D perhaps given as TRBD1 or TRBD2 (6 bases each). Trimming removed 2 bases at V and 5 bases at J, with 13 bases between. The CDR3 is 14 amino acids. Germline V gives CDR1 SGHTA, CDR2 FQGNSA. The CDR3 reads CASSLRGARDEQYF. The CDR3 coding sequence is TGTGCCAGCAGCTTAAGGGGGGCGCGGGACGAGCAGTACTTC. Based on the CDR3 plus reference TRBV7-2 and TRBJ2-7, the full variable domain is GAGVSQSPSNKVTEKGKDVELRCDPISGHTALYWYRQSLGQGLEFLIYFQGNSAPDKSGLPSDRFSAERTGGSVSTLTIQRTQQEDSAVYLCASSLRGARDEQYFGPGTRLTVT.